This T cell receptor beta chain was sequenced during a study of OX40 agonist ivuxolimab in advanced cancers. Study-wide points: Expanded clones tended on average to be more numerous among CD8+ T cells than CD4+. Partial responders treated at 0.1-3.0 mg/kg exhibited clonal expansion among the lowest measured. At 0.1 to 3.0 mg/kg and by week 6, CD4+ and CD8+ T cells in the blood had expanded clonally.

The V segment lost 4 bases and the J segment 4 bases; nucleotides outside the gene matches: 10. Germline assignment: CDR1 SGHRS and CDR2 YFSETQ. CDR3 length: 15 amino acids. TCRdb's table, derived via immunoSEQ multiplex PCR, lists solely in-frame clones and lacks some. Of tens of thousands of clones detected, 84% appear once; the ten largest clones hold 4.6%. In the case of this clone: Its specificity is unknown.

The timepoints at which blood was sampled were baseline, cycle 4 day 1, and cycle 7 day 1. The receptor comes from an adult with an advanced solid tumor such as melanoma, head and neck, liver or kidney cancer. J is TRBJ2-7 and V is TRBV5-1; 8 bases are shared with TRBD1. Specimen: CD4+ or CD8+ T cells sorted from blood, collected in a trial of the OX40 agonist ivuxolimab. The CDR3: CASSPIQRTGYEQYF. The CDR3 DNA follows: TGCGCCAGCAGCCCAATACAGCGGACAGGGTACGAGCAGTACTTC.